The 13 T cell receptor beta chains listed next were all sequenced from one sample in a study of immune evolution from preneoplasia to lung adenocarcinoma. Profiled with immunoSEQ multiplex PCR; TCRdb holds only in-frame clones, not every one. The sample yields some 6,200 clones, about 84% seen once. The sequencing input was FFPE lung adenocarcinoma in situ tissue. The receptors were sampled from a donor at least 70 years old with lung adenocarcinoma.

Only one count was recorded for this clone. This chain links TRBV4-1 with TRBJ2-3; the D gene is possibly TRBD2 (5 bases). Germline CDR1 is MGHRA and CDR2 is YSYEKL. The CDR3 contains 14 residues. With 0 bases removed from V and 4 bases from J, the gap between germline ends came to 8 bases. DNA of the CDR3: TGCGCCAGCAGCCAAGAATCGCGGGCAGATACGCAGTATTTT. Translated: CASSQESRADTQYF.

The V and J genes are TRBV7-2 and TRBJ2-1; unclear D gene. This CDR3 spans 15 amino acids. Looked up from germline, CDR1 is SGHTA and CDR2 is FQGNSA. V was pared by 1 base and J by 0 bases, with 7 bases between. CDR3 coding DNA: TGTGCCAGCAGCTTAGGCGGATACTCCTACAATGAGCAGTTCTTC. It translates to CASSLGGYSYNEQFF.

The chain carries TRBV6-6 and TRBJ1-4; TRBD1 matches 9 bases. V trimming: 5 bases; J trimming: 8 bases; junction bases outside the gene matches: 6. Germline V gene data show CDR1 as MNHNY and CDR2 as SVGAGI (reference sequence). The CDR3 sequence is 14 residues long. The CDR3 spells CASSHGTGKEKLFF. CDR3 sequence (DNA): TGTGCCAGCAGTCACGGGACAGGGAAGGAAAAACTGTTTTTT.

The gene calls are TRBV7-9 and TRBJ2-6; D uncertain. The CDR3 totals 18 residues. Germline lookup yields CDR1 SEHNR and CDR2 FQNEAQ (reference sequence). V lost 5 bases and J 0 bases, leaving 17 bases between the germline ends. DNA of the CDR3: TGTGCCAGCAGCCCGGTGGGCTTTCTCCTCTCTGGGGCCAACGTCCTGACTTTC. It yields the protein CASSPVGFLLSGANVLTF.

The rearrangement uses TRBV5-1 and TRBJ1-2; 11 bases fit TRBD1. V dropped 4 bases and J dropped 7; count of bases not matched to a gene: 6. The CDR3 runs 14 residues. Looked up from germline, CDR1 is SGHRS and CDR2 is YFSETQ. CDR3 bases: TGCGCCAGCAGCCGGGGACAGGGGGAGGCTGGCTACACCTTC. Its protein product is CASSRGQGEAGYTF.

This clone was detected only a few times. The rearrangement joins TRBV4-1 to TRBJ2-1, with 13 bases that match TRBD2. CDR1 is MGHRA and CDR2 is YSYEKL in the germline V gene. The CDR3 runs 16 residues. After removal of 5 bases from V and 6 bases from J, the junction contained 7 bases not matched to a gene. This CDR3 is CASSDPGLAGINEQFF. CDR3 DNA sequence: TGCGCCAGCAGCGACCCGGGACTAGCGGGAATCAATGAGCAGTTCTTC.

The genes are TRBV5-6 and TRBJ1-2; perhaps TRBD1 as D (5 bases). The germline CDR1 and CDR2 sequences are SGHDT and YYEEEE. The CDR3 runs to 13 residues. V was trimmed by 0 bases and J by 2 bases, leaving 5 bases between them. Here the CDR3 reads CASSLGGNYGYTF. The CDR3 DNA is TGTGCCAGCAGCTTGGGGGGGAACTATGGCTACACCTTC.

The chain joins TRBV4-1 to TRBJ2-4; D unresolved. The CDR3 is 15 residues long. Per germline, CDR1 MGHRA and CDR2 YSYEKL. The V and J ends lost 0 bases and 6 bases respectively, with 12 bases between them. CDR3 sequence (DNA): TGCGCCAGCAGCCAAGAAACCTCCCTTCTAAACATTCAGTACTTC. This encodes CASSQETSLLNIQYF.

The V gene is TRBV2, the J gene TRBJ2-7, with D unclear. V was cut by 8 bases and J by 4 bases, with 12 bases left in between. The CDR3 length is 12 residues. From germline, CDR1 is SNHLY and CDR2 FYNNEI. As DNA, the CDR3 is TGTGCCAGCTACACAATTGAATACGAGCAGTACTTC. This translates into CASYTIEYEQYF.

The rearrangement uses TRBV11-2 and TRBJ1-1; D possibly corresponds to TRBD1 (5 bases). Germline lookup yields CDR1 SGHAT and CDR2 FQNNGV. V was cut by 5 bases and J by 3 bases, with 13 bases left in between. CDR3 length: 14 residues. The chain's CDR3 is CASSQQAFDTEAFF. DNA of the CDR3: TGTGCCAGCAGCCAACAGGCCTTTGACACTGAAGCTTTCTTT.

The chain combines TRBV28 with TRBJ2-2; perhaps D is TRBD1 or TRBD2 (5 bases each). CDR3 length: 16 residues. The germline V gene has CDR1 MDHEN and CDR2 SYDVKM. Trimming shortened V by 6 bases and J by 7 bases, and 21 bases separated the two germline ends. CDR3 amino acids: CASRPPGLNDVGELFF. The DNA of the CDR3 is TGTGCCAGCAGACCCCCGGGGCTCAATGATGTCGGGGAGCTGTTTTTT.

The chain combines TRBV5-4 with TRBJ2-7; TRBD2 is a possible D gene (6 bases). CDR1 and CDR2 (germline): SGHNT, YYREEE (reference sequence). This CDR3 has 13 amino acids. V was pared by 7 bases and J by 3 bases, with 14 bases between. The CDR3 is CASLAAPSYEQYF. CDR3 coding DNA: TGTGCCAGCTTAGCGGCCCCCAGCTACGAGCAGTACTTC. Variable domain in full (rest from reference TRBV5-4 and TRBJ2-7): ETGVTQSPTHLIKTRGQQVTLRCSSQSGHNTVSWYQQALGQGPQFIFQYYREEENGRGNFPPRFSGLQFPNYSSELNVNALELDDSALYLCASLAAPSYEQYFGPGTRLTVT.

This sequence joins TRBV29-1 and TRBJ1-2, with a tentative D call TRBD1 (6 bases). CDR1 is SQVTM, CDR2 ANQGSEA, per germline. V lost 6 bases to trimming and J lost 3 bases, with 17 bases between them. The CDR3 totals 14 residues. CDR3 sequence reads: CSVFSGDMDYGYTF. As DNA, the CDR3 is TGCAGCGTCTTTTCTGGGGACATGGACTATGGCTACACCTTC.